One and the same sample provided the 11 T cell receptor beta chains below, sequenced in a study of T cells expressing NK-cell markers. After re-calling the 5' RACE reads, TCRdb lists one entry per CDR3 protein, DNA absent. The sample yields a few hundred thousand distinct CDR3 sequences, of which the top ten take up roughly 5.2%. Sequencing was performed on blood T cells: a sorted CD56 or NKG2C T cell subset, CD4+ or CD8+ T cells, or bulk PBMC T cells (not recorded which). Source of these receptors: a man aged 18-75 years in good health.

This chain links TRBV21-1 with TRBJ2-7; TCRdb outputs TRBD2, but without DNA this stays unchecked. TRBV21-1 is shown as a pseudogene. CDR3 length: 15 residues. The CDR3: CASSPRLAGLYEQYF.

This chain uses TRBV3-1 with TRBJ2-1; with no DNA, the TCRdb D assignment of TRBD2 cannot be verified. The germline V gene has CDR1 LGHDT and CDR2 YNNKEL (reference sequence). The CDR3 runs 15 residues. The CDR3 sequence is CASSGGTRLDNEQFF.

The chain recombines TRBV6-5 with TRBJ1-4; TCRdb returns TRBD1, unconfirmable since there is no DNA. Germline V gene sequence: CDR1 MNHEY, CDR2 SVGAGI. The CDR3 covers 14 residues. The CDR3: CASSYRGAGEKLFF.

This chain joins TRBV4-2 and TRBJ2-7; TCRdb's D call, TRBD1, is unchecked because there is no DNA. The length of the CDR3 is 15 residues. CDR1 and CDR2 from the germline V gene are LGHNA and YNFKEQ. The CDR3 loop reads CASSQGGQGSGEQYF.

This chain links TRBV12-3 or TRBV12-4 with TRBJ2-7; TCRdb proposes TRBD2, but this gene call is untestable without DNA. The CDR3 covers 14 residues. The CDR3 here is CASSERASSYEQYF.

V usage is TRBV5-1 and J usage is TRBJ1-4; TCRdb returns TRBD1, unconfirmable since there is no DNA. The CDR3 contains 14 residues. From germline, CDR1 is SGHRS and CDR2 YFSETQ. The chain's CDR3 is CASGSTGINEKLFF.

The chain combines TRBV6-5 with TRBJ1-2; TCRdb returns TRBD1, unconfirmable since there is no DNA. The CDR3 is 16 amino acids. Germline lookup yields CDR1 MNHEY and CDR2 SVGAGI. The CDR3 loop reads CASSSTGTGGAYGYTF.

This chain's CDR3 is CASRIPPGRTKETQYF. This chain links TRBV12-3 or TRBV12-4 with TRBJ2-5; with no DNA, the TCRdb D assignment of TRBD1 cannot be verified. The CDR3 is made up of 16 amino acids.

The chain joins TRBV7-6 to TRBJ2-1; the D call from TCRdb, TRBD2, cannot be confirmed without DNA. Per germline, CDR1 SGHVS and CDR2 FNYEAQ. The CDR3 is 15 residues long. This chain's CDR3 is CASSQERGRLNEQFF.

CDR3 loop: CASSNLRPSGNSPLHF. This chain uses TRBV5-6 with TRBJ1-6. The CDR3 is made up of 16 amino acids. The germline CDR1 and CDR2 sequences are SGHDT and YYEEEE.

The V call is TRBV5-1, the J call TRBJ2-3; there is no DNA to check the TCRdb D call of TRBD1. This CDR3 comprises 17 residues. Per the germline V gene, CDR1 is SGHRS and CDR2 is YFSETQ. The CDR3 is CASSPGLGGGRTDTQYF. Variable domain in full (rest from reference TRBV5-1 and TRBJ2-3): KAGVTQTPRYLIKTRGQQVTLSCSPISGHRSVSWYQQTPGQGLQFLFEYFSETQRNKGNFPGRFSGRQFSNSRSEMNVSTLELGDSALYLCASSPGLGGGRTDTQYFGPGTRLTVL.